This T cell receptor (beta chain) is from a study of liver allograft versus peripheral blood T cells. The overall study: Within transplanted livers, the T cell receptor repertoires were examined and compared against the repertoires present in the peripheral blood of liver transplant recipients. Findings of the study overall: Peripheral blood repertoires reportedly differed from the T cell receptor repertoires found inside liver allografts.

By its share, this clonotype is medium-sized. Its antigen remains unknown. TCRdb itself ran the reads through MiXCR, one entry per CDR3 protein. Among 9,500 to 13,000 distinct CDR3 sequences listed, 19% were seen once. The clonotype comes from a human patient who had a liver transplant. Certain T cells may be donor cells from the graft.

CDR3 protein: CAISERDGGIGELFF. The CDR3 coding sequence is TGTGCCATCAGTGAGCGGGACGGGGGAATCGGGGAGCTGTTTTTT. The gene calls are TRBV10-3 and TRBJ2-2, with a tentative D call TRBD2 (6 bases). The V end was cut by 2 bases, the J end by 7 bases, with 14 bases between. CDR3 length: 15 amino acids. Per germline, CDR1 ENHRY and CDR2 SYGVKD.